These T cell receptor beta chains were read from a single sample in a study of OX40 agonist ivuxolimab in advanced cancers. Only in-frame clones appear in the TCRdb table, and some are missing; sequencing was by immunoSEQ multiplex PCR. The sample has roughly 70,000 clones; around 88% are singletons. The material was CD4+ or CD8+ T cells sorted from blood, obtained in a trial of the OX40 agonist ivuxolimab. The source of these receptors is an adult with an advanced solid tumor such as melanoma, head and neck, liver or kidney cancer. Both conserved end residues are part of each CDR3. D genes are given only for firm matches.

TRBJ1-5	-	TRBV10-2	CASSPGPGPQHF
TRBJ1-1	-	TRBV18	CASSPLLGENTEAFF
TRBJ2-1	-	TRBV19	CASIPDSTYNEQFF
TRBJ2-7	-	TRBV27	CASSPQGYEQYF
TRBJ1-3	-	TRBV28	CASSPGDTRNTIYF
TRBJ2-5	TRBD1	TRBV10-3	CAIKGQIQETQYF
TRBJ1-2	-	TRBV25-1	CASSDNIPTGRGYTF
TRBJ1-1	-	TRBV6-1	CASSELAVFGPAFF
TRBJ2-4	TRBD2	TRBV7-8	CASSTPLAGPPGNIQYF
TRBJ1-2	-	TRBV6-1	CASSEDSLYGYTF
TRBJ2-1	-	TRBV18	CASSPGQHKPQFF
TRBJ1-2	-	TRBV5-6	CASSLYYREAGYGYTF
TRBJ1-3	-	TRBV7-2	CASSSYRTIYF
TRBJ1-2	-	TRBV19	CASSRQDGYTF
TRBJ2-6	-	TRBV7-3	CASSLTDGRPSGANVLTF
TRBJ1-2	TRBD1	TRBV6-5	CASSYLGQGMGGYTF
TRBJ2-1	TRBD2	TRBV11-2	CASSLPGGSGFF
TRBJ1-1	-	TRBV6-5	CASSPLDGWDTEAFF
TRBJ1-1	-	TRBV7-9	CASSLGQGTEAFF
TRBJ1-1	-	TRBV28	CASSRGTEAFF
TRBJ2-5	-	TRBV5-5	CASSLSAGVETQYF
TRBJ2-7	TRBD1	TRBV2	CASRTGGHEQYF
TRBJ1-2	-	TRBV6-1	CASSERDTVF
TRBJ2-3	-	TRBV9	CASSVQGTDTQYF
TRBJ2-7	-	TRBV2	CASSEDSNTYEQYF
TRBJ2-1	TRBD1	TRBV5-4	CASRRITGAYNEQFF